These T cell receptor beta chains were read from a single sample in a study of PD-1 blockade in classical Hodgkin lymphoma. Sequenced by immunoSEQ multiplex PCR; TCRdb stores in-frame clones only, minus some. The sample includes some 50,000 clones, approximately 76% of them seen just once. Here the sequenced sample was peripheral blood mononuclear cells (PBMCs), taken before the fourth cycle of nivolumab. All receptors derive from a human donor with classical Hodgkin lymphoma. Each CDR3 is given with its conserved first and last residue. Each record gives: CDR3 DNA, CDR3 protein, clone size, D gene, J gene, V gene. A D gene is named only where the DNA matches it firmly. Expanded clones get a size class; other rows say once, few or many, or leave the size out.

cdr3_nt: TGTGCCAGCAGTTCCGTCATCGGGAGTCAGCCCCAGCATTTT; cdr3_aa: CASSSVIGSQPQHF; clone_size: few; d_call: -; j_call: TRBJ1-5; v_call: TRBV28
cdr3_nt: TGTGCCAGCAGCTTCTTCATGAACACTGAAGCTTTCTTT; cdr3_aa: CASSFFMNTEAFF; clone_size: -; d_call: -; j_call: TRBJ1-1; v_call: TRBV5-4
cdr3_nt: TGTGCCAGCTGGGAGTTGGAGGAGTCCTACAATGAGCAGTTCTTC; cdr3_aa: CASWELEESYNEQFF; clone_size: -; d_call: -; j_call: TRBJ2-1; v_call: TRBV6-1
cdr3_nt: TGTGCCAGTAGTATAGACGGGACAGGGGGCGTGAACACTGAAGCTTTCTTT; cdr3_aa: CASSIDGTGGVNTEAFF; clone_size: -; d_call: TRBD1; j_call: TRBJ1-1; v_call: TRBV19
cdr3_nt: TGTGCCAGCAGCCCGACAACCCTTAGCGGGAGGGCCGGGGAGCTGTTTTTT; cdr3_aa: CASSPTTLSGRAGELFF; clone_size: -; d_call: TRBD2; j_call: TRBJ2-2; v_call: TRBV11-2
cdr3_nt: TGTGCCAGTAGTATGCGACGCTCCTCCTACGAGCAGTACTTC; cdr3_aa: CASSMRRSSYEQYF; clone_size: -; d_call: -; j_call: TRBJ2-7; v_call: TRBV19
cdr3_nt: TGTGCCAGCAGTTTAAAAGGGTTCAGCGAAAAACTGTTTTTT; cdr3_aa: CASSLKGFSEKLFF; clone_size: -; d_call: -; j_call: TRBJ1-4; v_call: TRBV27
cdr3_nt: TGCGCCAGCAGCCGCGGGACAGGGGGCGGAGGAGAGACCCAGTACTTC; cdr3_aa: CASSRGTGGGGETQYF; clone_size: -; d_call: TRBD1; j_call: TRBJ2-5; v_call: TRBV4-1
cdr3_nt: TGCGCCAGCAGCTTGGCCTGGCGGGAGGTTTCCTACGAGCAGTACTTC; cdr3_aa: CASSLAWREVSYEQYF; clone_size: -; d_call: TRBD2; j_call: TRBJ2-7; v_call: TRBV5-1
cdr3_nt: TGTGCCAGCAGCCGGGACGGGTACACAGATACGCAGTATTTT; cdr3_aa: CASSRDGYTDTQYF; clone_size: -; d_call: -; j_call: TRBJ2-3; v_call: TRBV6-6
cdr3_nt: TGTGCCAGCAGCTTAGCCCGGACTAGCGGAGAGAGAAATGAGCAGTTCTTC; cdr3_aa: CASSLARTSGERNEQFF; clone_size: -; d_call: TRBD2; j_call: TRBJ2-1; v_call: TRBV7-9
cdr3_nt: TGTGCCAGCAGTAGGAAGGGGGCCAGAGAGCAGTACTTC; cdr3_aa: CASSRKGAREQYF; clone_size: few; d_call: TRBD1; j_call: TRBJ2-7; v_call: TRBV28
cdr3_nt: TGTGCCATCAGTGGAACAGGCTGGGGCTACACCTTC; cdr3_aa: CAISGTGWGYTF; clone_size: -; d_call: -; j_call: TRBJ1-2; v_call: TRBV10-3
cdr3_nt: TGTGCCAGCAGCTTTAGGACAGGGTACACAGATACGCAGTATTTT; cdr3_aa: CASSFRTGYTDTQYF; clone_size: once; d_call: TRBD1; j_call: TRBJ2-3; v_call: TRBV11-2